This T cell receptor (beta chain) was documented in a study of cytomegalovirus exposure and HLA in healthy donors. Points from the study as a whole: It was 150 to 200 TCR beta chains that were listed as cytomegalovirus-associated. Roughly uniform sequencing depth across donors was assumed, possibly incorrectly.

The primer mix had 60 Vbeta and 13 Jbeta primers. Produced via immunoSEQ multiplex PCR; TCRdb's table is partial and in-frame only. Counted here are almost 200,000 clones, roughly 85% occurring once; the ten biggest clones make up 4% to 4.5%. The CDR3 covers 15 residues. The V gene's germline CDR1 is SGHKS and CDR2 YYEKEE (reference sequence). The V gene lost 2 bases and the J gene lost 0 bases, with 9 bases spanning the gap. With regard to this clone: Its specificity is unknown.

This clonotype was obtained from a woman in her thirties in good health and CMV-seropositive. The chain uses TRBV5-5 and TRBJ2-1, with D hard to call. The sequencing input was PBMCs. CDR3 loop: CASSFSRSSYNEQFF. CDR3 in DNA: TGTGCCAGCAGCTTTTCGCGGAGCTCCTACAATGAGCAGTTCTTC.